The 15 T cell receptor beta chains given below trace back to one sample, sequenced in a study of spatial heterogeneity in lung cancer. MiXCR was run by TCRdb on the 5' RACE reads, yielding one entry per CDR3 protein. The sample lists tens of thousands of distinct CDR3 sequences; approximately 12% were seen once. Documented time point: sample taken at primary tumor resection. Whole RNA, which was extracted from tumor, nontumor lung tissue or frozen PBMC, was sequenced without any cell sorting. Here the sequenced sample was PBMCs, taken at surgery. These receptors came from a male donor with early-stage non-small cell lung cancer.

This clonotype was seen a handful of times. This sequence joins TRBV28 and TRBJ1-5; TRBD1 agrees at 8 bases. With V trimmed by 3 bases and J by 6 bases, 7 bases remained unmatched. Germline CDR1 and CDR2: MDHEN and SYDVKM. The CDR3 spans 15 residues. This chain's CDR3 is CASSLVQGAGQPQHF. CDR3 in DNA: TGTGCCAGCAGTTTGGTCCAGGGGGCCGGTCAGCCCCAGCATTTT.

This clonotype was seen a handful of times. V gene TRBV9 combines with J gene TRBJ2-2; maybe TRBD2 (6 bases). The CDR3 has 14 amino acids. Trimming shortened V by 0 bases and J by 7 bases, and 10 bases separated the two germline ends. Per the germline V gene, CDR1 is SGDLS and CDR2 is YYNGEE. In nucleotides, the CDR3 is TGTGCCAGCAGCGTAGACACAGCGGGCGGGGAGCTGTTTTTT. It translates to CASSVDTAGGELFF.

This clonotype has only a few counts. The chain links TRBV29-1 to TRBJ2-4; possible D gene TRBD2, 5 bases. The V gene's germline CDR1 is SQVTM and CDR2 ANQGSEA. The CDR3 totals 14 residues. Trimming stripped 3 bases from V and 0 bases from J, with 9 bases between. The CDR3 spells CSVELGEAKNIQYF. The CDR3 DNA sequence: TGCAGCGTTGAGTTGGGAGAAGCCAAAAACATTCAGTACTTC.

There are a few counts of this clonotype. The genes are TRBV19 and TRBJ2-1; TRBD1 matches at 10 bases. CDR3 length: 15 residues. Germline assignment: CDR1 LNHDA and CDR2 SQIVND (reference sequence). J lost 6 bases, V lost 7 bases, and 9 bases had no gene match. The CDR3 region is CASTGTGALANEQFF. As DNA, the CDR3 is TGTGCCAGTACCGGGACAGGGGCTCTCGCCAATGAGCAGTTCTTC.

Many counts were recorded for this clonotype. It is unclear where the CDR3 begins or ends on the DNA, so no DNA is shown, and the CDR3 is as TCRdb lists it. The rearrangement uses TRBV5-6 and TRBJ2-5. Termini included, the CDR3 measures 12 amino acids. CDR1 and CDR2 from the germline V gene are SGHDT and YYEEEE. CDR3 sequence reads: CASSFAQGTPYF.

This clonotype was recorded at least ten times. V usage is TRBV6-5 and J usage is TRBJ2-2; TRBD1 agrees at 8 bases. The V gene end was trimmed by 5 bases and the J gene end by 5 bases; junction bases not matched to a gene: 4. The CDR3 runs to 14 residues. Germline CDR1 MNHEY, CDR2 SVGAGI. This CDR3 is CASSPGTGTGELFF. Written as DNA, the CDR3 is TGTGCCAGCAGTCCCGGGACAGGTACCGGGGAGCTGTTTTTT.

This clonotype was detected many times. The CDR3 coding sequence is TGCGCCAGCAGCTTGGAACTCCACCAGGGGTATCAGCCCCAGCATTTT. Protein sequence: CASSLELHQGYQPQHF. This chain connects TRBV5-1 to TRBJ1-5; TRBD1 might be the D (6 bases). The CDR3 loop spans 16 amino acids. Germline loops: CDR1 SGHRS, CDR2 YFSETQ. The V gene lost 0 bases and the J gene lost 5 bases, with 15 bases spanning the gap.

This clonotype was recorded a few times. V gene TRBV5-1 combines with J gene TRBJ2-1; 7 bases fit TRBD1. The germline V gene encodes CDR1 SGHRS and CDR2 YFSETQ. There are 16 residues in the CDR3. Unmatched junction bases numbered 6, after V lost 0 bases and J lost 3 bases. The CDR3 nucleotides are TGCGCCAGCAGCTTGGGGGCCGGGGACAGCTACAATGAGCAGTTCTTC. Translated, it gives CASSLGAGDSYNEQFF.

In nucleotides, the CDR3 is TGTGCCAGCAGTTTTGGCGGGGGGGCCGACAATGAGCAGTTCTTC. This codes for CASSFGGGADNEQFF. The rearrangement links TRBV12-3 or TRBV12-4 to TRBJ2-1; 9 positions agree with TRBD2. The J segment lost 5 bases and the V segment lost 3 bases, leaving 5 bases of the junction unmatched. This CDR3 is built from 15 residues.

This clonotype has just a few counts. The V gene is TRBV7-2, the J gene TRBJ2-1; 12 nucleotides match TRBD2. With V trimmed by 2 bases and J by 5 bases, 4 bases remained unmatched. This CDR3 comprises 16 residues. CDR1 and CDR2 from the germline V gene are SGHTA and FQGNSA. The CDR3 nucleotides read TGTGCCAGCAGCTTATCTAGCGGGAGGGCCAACAATGAGCAGTTCTTC. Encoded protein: CASSLSSGRANNEQFF.

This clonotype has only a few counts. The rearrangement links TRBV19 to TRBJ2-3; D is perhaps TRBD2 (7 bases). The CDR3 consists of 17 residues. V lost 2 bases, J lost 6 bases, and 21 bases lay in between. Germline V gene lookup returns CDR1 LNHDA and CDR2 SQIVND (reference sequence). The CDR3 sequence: CASSIPPGAGDADTQYF. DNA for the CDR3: TGTGCCAGTAGTATACCGCCGGGGGCGGGAGATGCCGATACGCAGTATTTT. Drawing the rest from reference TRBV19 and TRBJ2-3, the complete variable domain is DGGITQSPKYLFRKEGQNVTLSCEQNLNHDAMYWYRQDPGQGLRLIYYSQIVNDFQKGDIAEGYSVSREKKESFPLTVTSAQKNPTAFYLCASSIPPGAGDADTQYFGPGTRLTVL.

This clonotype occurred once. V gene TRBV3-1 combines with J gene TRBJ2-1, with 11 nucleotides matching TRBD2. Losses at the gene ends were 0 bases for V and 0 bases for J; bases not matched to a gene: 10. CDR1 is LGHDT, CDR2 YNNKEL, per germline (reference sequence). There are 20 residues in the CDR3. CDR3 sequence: CASSQDLGTSGQSSYNEQFF. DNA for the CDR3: TGTGCCAGCAGCCAAGATCTGGGGACTAGCGGCCAGAGCTCCTACAATGAGCAGTTCTTC.

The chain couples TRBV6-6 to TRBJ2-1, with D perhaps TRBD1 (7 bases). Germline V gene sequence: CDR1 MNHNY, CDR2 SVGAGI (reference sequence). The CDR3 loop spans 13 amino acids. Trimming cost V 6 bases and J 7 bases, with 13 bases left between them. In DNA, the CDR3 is TGTGCCAGCAGCCAGGGGGGCGGTAATGAGCAGTTCTTC. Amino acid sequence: CASSQGGGNEQFF.

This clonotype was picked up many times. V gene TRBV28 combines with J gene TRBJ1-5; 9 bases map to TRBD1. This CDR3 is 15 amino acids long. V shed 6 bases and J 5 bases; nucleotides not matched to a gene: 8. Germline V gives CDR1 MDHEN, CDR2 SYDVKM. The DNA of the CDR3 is TGTGCCAGCAGACCAGCCGGGACAGGGTATCAGCCCCAGCATTTT. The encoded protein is CASRPAGTGYQPQHF.

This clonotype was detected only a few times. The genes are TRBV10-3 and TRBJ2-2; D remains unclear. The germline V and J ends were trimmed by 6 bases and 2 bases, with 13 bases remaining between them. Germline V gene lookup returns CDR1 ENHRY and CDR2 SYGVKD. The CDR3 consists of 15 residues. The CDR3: CAISLDGENTGELFF. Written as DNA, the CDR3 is TGTGCCATCAGCCTGGACGGTGAAAACACCGGGGAGCTGTTTTTT.